The 17 T cell receptor beta chains listed next were all sequenced from one sample in a study of cytomegalovirus exposure and HLA in healthy donors (dated by TCRdb to about 2017). The library was produced with the immunoSEQ multiplex PCR assay. The multiplex PCR relied on a mix of 60 forward primers for TCR Vbeta segments and 13 reverse primers for TCR Jbeta segments. The immuneACCESS repertoire file appears here via TCRdb, limited to in-frame rearrangements. These files lack a portion of the clones; in checked studies, under half of the deficit traces to unresolved V genes, and the cause of the others is not known. This sample lists under 200,000 clones; 80% to 85% were detected once. The ten largest clones add up to around 0.24% of the sample. Specimen: PBMCs. These receptors all stem from a boy younger than 18 in good health and CMV-seronegative.

This clone appeared a few times. The V gene is TRBV7-9, the J gene TRBJ2-5; 9 nucleotides agree with TRBD1. The length of the CDR3 is 16 residues. The germline V gene encodes CDR1 SEHNR and CDR2 FQNEAQ (reference sequence). Trimming removed 4 bases from V and 5 bases from J; junction bases left unmatched: 11. CDR3 sequence (DNA): TGTGCCAGCAGCTATAGCACGCCCGGACAGGGGGAGACCCAGTACTTC. Protein sequence: CASSYSTPGQGETQYF.

The V call is TRBV2, the J call TRBJ2-7; 7 bases map to TRBD1. CDR1 and CDR2 from the germline V gene are SNHLY and FYNNEI. V was pared by 8 bases and J by 7 bases, with 14 bases of the junction left unmatched. This CDR3 is built from 14 residues. CDR3 region: CASGMRQGSVEQYF. CDR3 coding DNA: TGTGCCAGCGGAATGAGACAGGGTTCCGTTGAGCAGTACTTC. The whole variable domain, filled in from reference TRBV2 and TRBJ2-7, reads EPEVTQTPSHQVTQMGQEVILRCVPISNHLYFYWYRQILGQKVEFLVSFYNNEISEKSEIFDDQFSVERPDGSNFTLKIRSTKLEDSAMYFCASGMRQGSVEQYFGPGTRLTVT.

The V gene is TRBV6-6, the J gene TRBJ2-1, with D hard to call. Trimming took 4 bases from V and 4 from J, leaving 8 bases between them. Germline CDR1 and CDR2: MNHNY and SVGAGI (reference sequence). The CDR3 has 13 residues. The CDR3 here is CASSFNSYNEQFF. The CDR3, as DNA: TGTGCCAGCAGTTTCAACTCGTACAATGAGCAGTTCTTC.

This rearrangement joins TRBV15 to TRBJ2-1; 7 bases align to TRBD1. CDR3 length: 15 amino acids. Trimming at V came to 5 bases and at J to 5 bases, leaving 9 bases not matched to a gene. Germline loops: CDR1 LNHNV, CDR2 YYDKDF (reference sequence). CDR3 bases: TGTGCCACCAGCGGGGGTGACAGGGAACACAATGAGCAGTTCTTC. It specifies CATSGGDREHNEQFF.

The J gene is TRBJ1-5, the V gene TRBV4-1; TRBD1 might be the D (5 bases). This CDR3 contains 18 residues. The V gene lost 2 bases and the J gene lost 2 bases, with 19 bases spanning the gap. Looked up from germline, CDR1 is MGHRA and CDR2 is YSYEKL. The DNA for the CDR3 is TGCGCCAGCAGCCAAAGGGGCTCACGGGCGTCAGGCAATCAGCCCCAGCATTTT. This gives the protein CASSQRGSRASGNQPQHF.

V is TRBV2 and J is TRBJ1-3, with unresolved D. The CDR3 totals 16 residues. V was shortened by 2 bases and J by 4 bases, with 15 bases between the two germline ends. Germline V gene lookup returns CDR1 SNHLY and CDR2 FYNNEI. CDR3 DNA: TGTGCCAGCAGTGAAATTCGGACGGCGGGGGGAAACACCATATATTTT. Translation gives CASSEIRTAGGNTIYF. The full variable domain, its missing parts supplied by reference TRBV2 and TRBJ1-3, is EPEVTQTPSHQVTQMGQEVILRCVPISNHLYFYWYRQILGQKVEFLVSFYNNEISEKSEIFDDQFSVERPDGSNFTLKIRSTKLEDSAMYFCASSEIRTAGGNTIYFGEGSWLTVV.

The rearrangement links TRBV30 to TRBJ1-2; unclear D gene. Germline assignment: CDR1 GTSNPN and CDR2 SVGIG (reference sequence). CDR3 length: 12 residues. CDR3 bases: TGTGCGACGGAAGAGGGTAACTATGGCTACACCTTC. Amino acid sequence: CATEEGNYGYTF.

The rearrangement uses TRBV30 and TRBJ2-3; unclear D gene. Trimming stripped 0 bases from V and 3 bases from J, with 10 bases between. The CDR3 is made up of 14 amino acids. Per the germline V gene, CDR1 is GTSNPN and CDR2 is SVGIG (reference sequence). The CDR3: CAWSVRSRTDTQYF. DNA for the CDR3: TGTGCCTGGAGTGTTCGGAGTCGGACAGATACGCAGTATTTT.

V gene TRBV7-9 combines with J gene TRBJ2-7; 9 bases agree with TRBD1. Trimming removed 8 bases from V and 3 bases from J; junction bases left unmatched: 11. The CDR3 sequence is 15 residues long. Germline V lookup: CDR1 SEHNR, CDR2 FQNEAQ (reference sequence). CDR3 in amino acids: CASGGRGQGFYEQYF. CDR3 coding DNA: TGTGCCAGCGGGGGCCGGGGACAGGGTTTCTACGAGCAGTACTTC.

This clone has only one observation. This chain links TRBV4-1 with TRBJ2-2; TRBD2 aligns across 8 bases. The CDR3 has 16 amino acids. Germline values: CDR1 MGHRA, CDR2 YSYEKL. V shed 4 bases and J 1 base; nucleotides not matched to a gene: 5. In nucleotides, the CDR3 is TGCGCCAGCAGCCCCTTTGCGGGGGGGAACACCGGGGAGCTGTTTTTT. This encodes CASSPFAGGNTGELFF.

This sequence joins TRBV10-3 and TRBJ1-5; 7 bases match TRBD1. J was trimmed by 6 bases and V by 5 bases; bases with no gene match: 7. The CDR3 is 14 amino acids. The germline CDR1 and CDR2 sequences are ENHRY and SYGVKD. CDR3 sequence (DNA): TGTGCCATCAGTAAACAGGGGCCGGGTCAGCCCCAGCATTTT. It yields the protein CAISKQGPGQPQHF.

CDR3 sequence (DNA): TGTGCCACCAAACAGGGTTCTCAGCCCCAGCATTTT. Translation: CATKQGSQPQHF. The chain joins TRBV19 to TRBJ1-5; D is possibly TRBD1 (6 bases). With 10 bases removed from V and 6 bases from J, the gap between germline ends came to 13 bases. CDR1 and CDR2 from the germline V gene are LNHDA and SQIVND (reference sequence). CDR3 length: 12 amino acids.

The chain combines TRBV6-5 with TRBJ1-3, with D perhaps TRBD1 (6 bases). This CDR3 contains 14 residues. V was clipped by 7 bases and J by 1 base, with 11 bases between them. CDR1 MNHEY and CDR2 SVGAGI come from the germline V gene. The CDR3 DNA is TGTGCCAGCAAGGGAGGGGGTTCTGGAAACACCATATATTTT. Its protein product is CASKGGGSGNTIYF.

V usage is TRBV27 and J usage is TRBJ1-2; D gene uncertain. From germline, CDR1 is MNHEY and CDR2 SMNVEV (reference sequence). Trimming pared 6 bases from V and 2 bases from J, leaving 7 bases between. The CDR3 is 12 residues long. CDR3: CASRSLNYGYTF. The DNA for the CDR3 is TGTGCCAGCAGGTCCCTCAACTATGGCTACACCTTC.

The rearrangement joins TRBV27 to TRBJ1-2, with 8 positions matching TRBD1. Per germline, CDR1 MNHEY and CDR2 SMNVEV (reference sequence). The V and J ends lost 6 bases and 8 bases, in that order; junction bases with no gene match: 14. CDR3 length: 15 residues. The CDR3, as DNA: TGTGCCAGCAGCCAAACACCGACAGGGGTGGGCGGCTACACCTTC. Amino acid sequence: CASSQTPTGVGGYTF.

This clone was observed a few times. The V call is TRBV10-1, the J call TRBJ1-3, with 7 positions matching TRBD1. The CDR3 covers 14 residues. After removal of 2 bases from V and 2 bases from J, the junction contained 0 bases not matched to a gene. Germline-derived CDR1 and CDR2 are WNHNN and SYGVQD (reference sequence). The CDR3 here is CASSEGTAGNTIYF. CDR3 nucleotides: TGCGCCAGCAGTGAGGGGACAGCTGGAAACACCATATATTTT.

The rearrangement links TRBV30 to TRBJ1-2, with D perhaps matching TRBD1 (6 bases). Germline V gene data show CDR1 as GTSNPN and CDR2 as SVGIG (reference sequence). This CDR3 is 13 amino acids long. V dropped 3 bases and J dropped 4 bases, with 12 bases sitting between them. The CDR3 DNA reads TGTGCCTGGAGAGGGGGTATCTCCTATGGCTACACCTTC. This codes for CAWRGGISYGYTF.